This T cell receptor beta chain was identified during a study of blood T cells in healthy people across ages. Concerning this clonotype itself: The antigen is undetermined.

Trimming pared 3 bases from V and 4 bases from J, leaving 12 bases between. Germline V gives CDR1 DFQATT, CDR2 SNEGSKA (reference sequence). This CDR3 has 13 amino acids. Study-level results: Naive CD4+ cells and diversity were both higher in long-lived donors than in aged donors.

Staff drew 8 to 10 milliliters of peripheral blood from each donor. PBMCs numbering at least 6.5 million were isolated per sample. Per sample, no less than 5.5 micrograms of total RNA were extracted. The authors ran a second PCR of about 7 to 11 cycles using a sample-barcoded 5' primer and a J-beta primer mix. TCRdb passed the 5' RACE reads through MiXCR, listing each CDR3 protein once. The table lists fewer than 1.5 million distinct CDR3 sequences, about 40% of them singletons, with approximately 7.9% in the top ten. Sequencing input: blood. This TCR was sampled from a woman under 30 in good health. This chain connects TRBV20-1 to TRBJ2-5, with D perhaps matching TRBD1 or TRBD2 (5 bases each). The CDR3 DNA sequence: TGCAGTGCTAGGTTGGGGGTGGGAGAGACCCAGTACTTC. This encodes CSARLGVGETQYF.